This record looks at one TCR beta chain sequence and its context. This record belongs to a study of beta chain features in type 1 diabetes. Reverse transcribing all isolated RNA meant expressed TCRB transcripts were sequenced. Measured with immunoSEQ multiplex PCR; TCRdb has only the in-frame clones, and not every one. The data contain roughly 450,000 clones, roughly 14% of them singletons. In germline, CDR1 is MNHNY, CDR2 SVGAGI (reference sequence). This CDR3 has 14 residues. The V and J ends lost 5 bases and 4 bases, in that order; junction bases with no gene match: 3. The chain carries TRBV6-6 and TRBJ2-3, with TRBD1 matching over 10 bases. Specimen: naive CD4+ T cells from blood. The TCR originated in a man aged 30 to 39 in good health. The CDR3 region is CASSPGTGADTQYF. The CDR3, as DNA: TGTGCCAGCAGTCCCGGGACAGGGGCAGATACGCAGTATTTT.